The clone carrying this TCR beta chain was observed many times. Its target is unknown. Amplification of TCR beta CDR3 regions was performed using RNA transcripts as template. Carried out on the TCR CDR3, a first-round RT-PCR used the HTBI primer set. TCRdb fed the multiplex PCR reads into MiXCR, producing one record per CDR3 protein. The profile shows around 760,000 distinct CDR3 sequences, approximately 40% of them singletons. The record originates from a study of T cells in Graves' hyperthyroidism and ophthalmopathy. General study points: Blood also held most thyroid clonotypes expanded beyond 0.001.

The CDR3 is 14 amino acids. From germline, CDR1 is SGHTS and CDR2 YDEGEE. Trimming removed 3 bases from V and 8 bases from J, with 17 bases in between. Hyperthyroidism, newly diagnosed and lasting under 2 months, affected patients aged 18 to 65. The origin of this receptor is a woman between 35 and 50 years old with Graves' hyperthyroidism. The sample was blood. V gene TRBV5-8 combines with J gene TRBJ1-2; tentatively, D is TRBD1 (6 bases). CDR3 sequence (DNA): TGTGCCAGCAGCTCCTACGTACAGGGAAGCGGCTACACCTTC. Residues: CASSSYVQGSGYTF.